Following are 26 T cell receptor beta chains from one sample sequenced in a study of T cell responses to AZD1222 COVID-19 vaccine. TCRdb's table, derived via immunoSEQ multiplex PCR, lists solely in-frame clones and lacks some. The sample has about 150,000 clones; 85% to 90% are singletons. The sample was peripheral blood, taken on day 0 of AZD1222 vaccination. The source is an adult in good health.

V usage is TRBV3-1 (or the pseudogene TRBV3-2) and J usage is TRBJ1-3, with D perhaps matching TRBD1 (6 bases). Germline assignment: CDR1 LGHDT and CDR2 YNNKEL (reference sequence). Trimming removed 4 bases at V and 2 bases at J, with 15 bases between. The CDR3 consists of 16 residues. CDR3 DNA sequence: TGTGCCAGCAGCCGGGACAAAAACCCTACTGGAAACACCATATATTTT. Translated: CASSRDKNPTGNTIYF.

The gene calls are TRBV18 and TRBJ2-1; TRBD1 is a possible D gene (5 bases). The CDR3 spans 15 residues. Germline V gene sequence: CDR1 KGHSH, CDR2 LQKENI. The germline V and J ends were trimmed by 1 base and 5 bases, with 12 bases remaining between them. The CDR3 sequence: CASSPQGQQNNEQFF. Here the CDR3 DNA reads TGTGCCAGCTCACCACAGGGGCAACAGAACAATGAGCAGTTCTTC.

The chain employs TRBV5-1 and TRBJ1-3; possibly TRBD1 for D (5 bases). The V gene's germline CDR1 is SGHRS and CDR2 YFSETQ. V was cut by 5 bases and J by 4 bases, with 16 bases left in between. This CDR3 contains 15 residues. In nucleotides, the CDR3 is TGCGCCAGCAGTCGGGACTCGACGACCGGAAACACCATATATTTT. Amino acids: CASSRDSTTGNTIYF.

The chain joins TRBV29-1 to TRBJ2-7; the D gene is possibly TRBD1 (6 bases). V shed 2 bases and J shed 2 bases, with 13 bases lying between them. The germline CDR1 and CDR2 sequences are SQVTM and ANQGSEA. The CDR3 runs 14 residues. This chain's CDR3 is CSVELRTAPYEQYF. The CDR3, as DNA: TGCAGCGTTGAACTCCGGACAGCTCCCTACGAGCAGTACTTC.

The rearrangement links TRBV10-3 to TRBJ1-4, with a possible D match to TRBD1 (6 bases). CDR1 is ENHRY, CDR2 SYGVKD, per germline. The CDR3 runs to 19 residues. The ends were cut back, 5 bases at V and 0 bases at J, with 22 bases in the middle. CDR3 bases: TGTGCCATCAGTAATACGGACAGTTCTTCCCCCCCAACTAATGAAAAACTGTTTTTT. As protein: CAISNTDSSSPPTNEKLFF.

Note on this clone: The same CDR3 also results from other DNA sequences found in this sample. The V and J genes are TRBV29-1 and TRBJ1-1; D unclear. The CDR3 covers 15 residues. From germline, CDR1 is SQVTM and CDR2 ANQGSEA. Trimming took 7 bases from V and 4 from J, leaving 22 bases between them. The CDR3 loop is CSAYQAGRFFTEAFF. CDR3 sequence (DNA): TGCAGCGCCTATCAGGCGGGTAGGTTTTTCACTGAAGCTTTCTTT.

V gene TRBV3-1 (or the pseudogene TRBV3-2) combines with J gene TRBJ1-4; D may be TRBD1 (5 bases). This CDR3 contains 14 residues. Germline loops: CDR1 LGHDT, CDR2 YNNKEL (reference sequence). V was shortened by 2 bases and J by 8 bases, with 12 bases between the two germline ends. The CDR3 bases are TGTGCCAGCAGCCAAAGGGGTACGATAGAAAAACTGTTTTTT. This codes for CASSQRGTIEKLFF.

This clone was seen only once. V gene TRBV28 combines with J gene TRBJ1-1; no clear D gene. CDR1 MDHEN and CDR2 SYDVKM come from the germline V gene. V was trimmed by 2 bases and J by 1 base, leaving 5 bases between them. CDR3 length equals 13 residues. The CDR3 is CASSLVENTEAFF. CDR3 sequence (DNA): TGTGCCAGCAGTTTAGTGGAGAACACTGAAGCTTTCTTT.

CDR3 nucleotides: TGTGCCAGCAGCTTGGGGGAGTCCTACGAGCAGTACTTC. Residues: CASSLGESYEQYF. V and J are TRBV7-6 and TRBJ2-7; D tentatively fits TRBD1 or TRBD2 (5 bases each). CDR1 is SGHVS and CDR2 is FNYEAQ in the germline V gene. This CDR3 comprises 13 residues. V gave up 3 bases and J gave up 1 base, with 7 bases separating them.

The chain combines TRBV6-5 with TRBJ2-7; no clear D. This CDR3 is 11 amino acids long. Per germline, CDR1 MNHEY and CDR2 SVGAGI. Deletions cut 5 bases from V and 4 bases from J, with 6 bases between. The CDR3 region has the DNA TGTGCCAGCAGTCCTCGTTACGAGCAGTACTTC. This sequence encodes CASSPRYEQYF.

The chain employs TRBV29-1 and TRBJ1-4; 7 positions match TRBD1. CDR1 SQVTM and CDR2 ANQGSEA come from the germline V gene. V was clipped by 4 bases and J by 8 bases; unmatched bases: 10. The CDR3 runs 14 residues. CDR3: CSVVHRGVVEKLFF. The CDR3 DNA is TGCAGCGTTGTTCACAGGGGCGTTGTGGAAAAACTGTTTTTT.

A note on this clone: At one of its ends the junction is not consistent with the germline gene, which may arise from a read error. The genes are TRBV4-2 and TRBJ2-7; D may be TRBD2 (6 bases). Germline assignment: CDR1 LGHNA and CDR2 YNFKEQ. The CDR3 spans 18 residues. Here the CDR3 reads CVSSQDRESGSPSHEQYF. CDR3 DNA sequence: TGTGTCAGCAGCCAAGATCGGGAATCCGGGAGTCCCTCCCACGAGCAGTACTTC.

The chain has TRBV5-5 and TRBJ1-2; D is undetermined. The germline V and J ends were trimmed by 0 bases and 0 bases, with 3 bases remaining between them. This CDR3 region has 13 residues. The germline V gene has CDR1 SGHKS and CDR2 YYEKEE (reference sequence). The CDR3 region has the DNA TGTGCCAGCAGCTTGGCGGCTAACTATGGCTACACCTTC. It yields the protein CASSLAANYGYTF.

The V call is TRBV4-3, the J call TRBJ1-5; D is ambiguous. Trimming removed 1 base from V and 4 bases from J, with 5 bases in between. The CDR3 spans 13 residues. CDR1 and CDR2 from the germline V gene are LGHNA and YSLEER. The DNA for the CDR3 is TGCGCCAGCAGCCAAGTCGGGAATCAGCCCCAGCATTTT. Translation: CASSQVGNQPQHF.

This rearrangement joins TRBV6-1 to TRBJ2-7, with D possibly matching TRBD2 (6 bases). Germline CDR1 and CDR2: MNHNS and SASEGT. Trimming took 3 bases from V and 4 from J, leaving 16 bases between them. There are 15 residues in the CDR3. CDR3 bases: TGTGCCAGCAGTGAGATAGCGGCCACTTCTTACGAGCAGTACTTC. Its protein product is CASSEIAATSYEQYF.

This clone showed up just once. The rearrangement uses TRBV7-9 and TRBJ2-7, with D perhaps TRBD1 (8 bases). CDR1 and CDR2 (germline): SEHNR, FQNEAQ (reference sequence). The CDR3 totals 14 residues. Deletions cut 3 bases from V and 5 bases from J, with 14 bases between. In DNA form, the CDR3 reads TGTGCCAGCAGCTTTACAGGGGGGAGGGACGAGCAGTACTTC. Amino acids: CASSFTGGRDEQYF.

This rearrangement joins TRBV28 to TRBJ1-1, with D unclear. Per germline, CDR1 MDHEN and CDR2 SYDVKM. This CDR3 comprises 11 residues. The ends were cut back, 7 bases at V and 0 bases at J, with 3 bases in the middle. In nucleotides, the CDR3 is TGTGCCAGCACCCTGAACACTGAAGCTTTCTTT. Encoded protein: CASTLNTEAFF.

J is TRBJ1-2 and V is TRBV5-8; no reliable D call. This CDR3 has 14 amino acids. Trimming pared 9 bases from V and 4 bases from J, leaving 19 bases between. Germline V gene data show CDR1 as SGHTS and CDR2 as YDEGEE. The CDR3 spells CATGRRVGSYGYTF. The CDR3 DNA reads as TGTGCCACCGGAAGGAGGGTTGGCAGCTATGGCTACACCTTC.

V usage is TRBV5-6 and J usage is TRBJ1-6; D gene uncertain. V lost 0 bases to trimming and J lost 7 bases, with 14 bases between them. CDR1 and CDR2 from the germline V gene are SGHDT and YYEEEE. There are 16 residues in the CDR3. CDR3 coding DNA: TGTGCCAGCAGCTTGGCGAACGGGCTATCAAATTCACCCCTCCACTTT. Translating gives CASSLANGLSNSPLHF.

This clone was observed a single time. Other DNA sequences from this sample encode an identical CDR3 as well. The chain couples TRBV4-3 to TRBJ1-5; D gene uncertain. V shed 0 bases and J shed 2 bases, with 11 bases lying between them. This CDR3 is built from 16 residues. Germline CDR1 LGHNA, CDR2 YSLEER. The CDR3 loop reads CASSQDLGQGNQPQHF. The CDR3 DNA reads TGCGCCAGCAGCCAAGATCTTGGGCAGGGCAATCAGCCCCAGCATTTT.

The chain employs TRBV6-2 or TRBV6-3 and TRBJ1-1; perhaps TRBD1 as D (6 bases). The CDR3 consists of 16 residues. Germline-derived CDR1 and CDR2 are MNHEY and SVGEGT. V dropped 2 bases and J dropped 6 bases, with 19 bases sitting between them. CDR3 coding DNA: TGTGCCAGCAGTTACCCAGACAGGCTAATACCCGCTGAAGCTTTCTTT. Translating gives CASSYPDRLIPAEAFF.

The CDR3 DNA follows: TGTGCCAGCAGCCAAGACGGGCGGGAGAGCAATGAGCAGTTCTTC. Protein: CASSQDGRESNEQFF. The gene calls are TRBV3-1 (or the pseudogene TRBV3-2) and TRBJ2-1; 7 bases match TRBD2. This CDR3 has 15 amino acids. Germline-derived CDR1 and CDR2 are LGHDT and YNNKEL (reference sequence). Unmatched junction bases numbered 5, after V lost 0 bases and J lost 6 bases.

The rearrangement uses TRBV19 and TRBJ1-4; 9 bases agree with TRBD1. Germline values: CDR1 LNHDA, CDR2 SQIVND (reference sequence). CDR3 length equals 15 residues. The J segment lost 7 bases and the V segment lost 6 bases, leaving 9 bases of the junction unmatched. CDR3 nucleotide sequence: TGTGCCAGTAGCCCTTCGGGGACAGGGCTTGAAAAACTGTTTTTT. Amino acid sequence: CASSPSGTGLEKLFF.

J is TRBJ2-7 and V is TRBV20-1; D gene unclear. Trimming stripped 3 bases from V and 2 bases from J, with 5 bases between. Germline V gene sequence: CDR1 DFQATT, CDR2 SNEGSKA (reference sequence). This CDR3 is built from 11 residues. CDR3 sequence reads: CSARGPYEQYF. CDR3 in DNA: TGCAGTGCTAGGGGCCCCTACGAGCAGTACTTC.

J is TRBJ2-3 and V is TRBV6-4; a weak D match, TRBD2 (5 bases). V lost 4 bases, J lost 0 bases, and 5 bases lay in between. The CDR3 loop spans 13 amino acids. Germline lookup yields CDR1 MRHNA and CDR2 SNTAGT. CDR3 sequence: CASSGGSTDTQYF. In DNA form, the CDR3 reads TGTGCCAGCAGTGGCGGGAGCACAGATACGCAGTATTTT.

This clone was detected only a few times. This rearrangement joins TRBV7-2 to TRBJ1-1, with a tentative D call TRBD1 (6 bases). The CDR3 has 13 residues. V dropped 3 bases and J dropped 5 bases, with 10 bases sitting between them. Germline V lookup: CDR1 SGHTA, CDR2 FQGNSA. This CDR3 reads CASSFTGFTEAFF. DNA for the CDR3: TGTGCCAGCAGCTTTACAGGGTTTACTGAAGCTTTCTTT.